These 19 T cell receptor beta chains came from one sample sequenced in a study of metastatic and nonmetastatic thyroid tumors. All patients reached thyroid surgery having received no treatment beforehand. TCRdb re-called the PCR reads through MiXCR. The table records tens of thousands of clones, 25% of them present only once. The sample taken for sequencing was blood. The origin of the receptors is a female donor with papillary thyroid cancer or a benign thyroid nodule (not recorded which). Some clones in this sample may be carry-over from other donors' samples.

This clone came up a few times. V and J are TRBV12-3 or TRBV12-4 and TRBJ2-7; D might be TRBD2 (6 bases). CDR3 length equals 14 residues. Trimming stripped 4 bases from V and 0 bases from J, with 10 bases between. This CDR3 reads CASSSTGDSYEQYF. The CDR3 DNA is TGTGCCAGCAGTTCTACGGGAGACTCCTACGAGCAGTACTTC.

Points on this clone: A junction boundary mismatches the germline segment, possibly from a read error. The CDR3 here is CASSPPGQGTYELYF. CDR3 nucleotide sequence: TGTGCCAGCAGTCCCCCGGGACAGGGTACATACGAGCTGTACTTC. The chain combines TRBV5-8 with TRBJ2-7, with 9 bases lining up with TRBD1. The germline V gene has CDR1 SGHTS and CDR2 YDEGEE. The CDR3 extends over 15 amino acids. Full variable domain (outside the CDR3, taken from reference TRBV5-8 and TRBJ2-7): EAGVTQSPTHLIKTRGQQATLRCSPISGHTSVYWYQQALGLGLQFLLWYDEGEERNRGNFPPRFSGRQFPNYSSELNVNALELEDSALYLCASSPPGQGTYELYFGPGTRLTVT.

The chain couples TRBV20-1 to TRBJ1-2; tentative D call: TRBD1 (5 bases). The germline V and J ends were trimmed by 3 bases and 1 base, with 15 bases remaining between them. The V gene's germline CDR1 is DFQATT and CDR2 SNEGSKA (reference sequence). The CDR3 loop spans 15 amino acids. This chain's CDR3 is CSASAGLPINYGYTF. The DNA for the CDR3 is TGCAGTGCTAGCGCGGGACTGCCGATTAACTATGGCTACACCTTC.

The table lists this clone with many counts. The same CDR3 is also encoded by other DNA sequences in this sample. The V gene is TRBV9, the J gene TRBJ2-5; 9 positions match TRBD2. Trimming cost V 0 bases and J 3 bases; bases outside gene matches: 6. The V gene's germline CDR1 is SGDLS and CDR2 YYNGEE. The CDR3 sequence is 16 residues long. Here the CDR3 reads CASSVGASGTEETQYF. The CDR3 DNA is TGTGCCAGCAGCGTAGGGGCTAGCGGGACCGAAGAGACCCAGTACTTC.

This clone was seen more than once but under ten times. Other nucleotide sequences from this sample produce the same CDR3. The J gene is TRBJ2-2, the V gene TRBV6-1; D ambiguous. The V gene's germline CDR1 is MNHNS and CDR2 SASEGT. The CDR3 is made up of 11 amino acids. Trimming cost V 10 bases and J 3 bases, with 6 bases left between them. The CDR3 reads CATAYTGELFF. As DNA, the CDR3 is TGTGCCACCGCTTACACCGGGGAGCTGTTTTTT.

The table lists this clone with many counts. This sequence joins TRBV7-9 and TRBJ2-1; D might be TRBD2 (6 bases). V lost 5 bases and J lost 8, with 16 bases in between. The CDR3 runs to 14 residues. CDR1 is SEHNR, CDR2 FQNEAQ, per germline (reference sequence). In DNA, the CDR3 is TGTGCCAGCAGCCCGGGAGACCGGCCATATGAGCAGTTCTTC. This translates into CASSPGDRPYEQFF.

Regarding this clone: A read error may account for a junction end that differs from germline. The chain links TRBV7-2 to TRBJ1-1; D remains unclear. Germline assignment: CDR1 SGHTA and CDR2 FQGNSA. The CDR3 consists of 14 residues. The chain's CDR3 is CASILLTLNTEAFF. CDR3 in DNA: TGTGCCAGCATCTTATTAACGTTGAACACTGAAGCTTTCTTT.

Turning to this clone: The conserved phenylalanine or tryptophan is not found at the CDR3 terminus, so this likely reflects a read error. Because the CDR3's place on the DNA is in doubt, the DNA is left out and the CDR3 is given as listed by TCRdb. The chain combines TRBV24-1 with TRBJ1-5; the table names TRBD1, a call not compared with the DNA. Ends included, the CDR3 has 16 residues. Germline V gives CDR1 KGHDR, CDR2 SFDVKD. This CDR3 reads CATSDLSGAEGISPSI.

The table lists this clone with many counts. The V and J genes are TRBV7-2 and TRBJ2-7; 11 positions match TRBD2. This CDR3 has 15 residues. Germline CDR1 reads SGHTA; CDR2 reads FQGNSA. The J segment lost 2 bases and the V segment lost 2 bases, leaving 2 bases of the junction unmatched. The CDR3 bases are TGTGCCAGCAGCTTAAGACTAGCGGGACCCTACGAGCAGTACTTC. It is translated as CASSLRLAGPYEQYF.

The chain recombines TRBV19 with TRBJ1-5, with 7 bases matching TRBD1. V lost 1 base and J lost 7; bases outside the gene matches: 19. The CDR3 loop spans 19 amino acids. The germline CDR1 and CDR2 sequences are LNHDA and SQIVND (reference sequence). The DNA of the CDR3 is TGTGCCAGTAGTATAGCCCAAGGGTGGTACAGGGGATGGAGCCAGCCCCAGCATTTT. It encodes CASSIAQGWYRGWSQPQHF.

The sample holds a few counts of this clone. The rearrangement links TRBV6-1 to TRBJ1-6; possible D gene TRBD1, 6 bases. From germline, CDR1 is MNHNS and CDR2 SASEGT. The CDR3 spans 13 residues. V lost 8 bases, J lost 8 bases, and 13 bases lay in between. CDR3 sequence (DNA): TGTGCCAGCTCTGACAGGAATGATTCACCCCTCCACTTT. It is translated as CASSDRNDSPLHF.

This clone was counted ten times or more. The CDR3 is CASSLYRDRAETQYF. CDR3 sequence (DNA): TGTGCCAGCAGTTTATACAGGGACCGAGCGGAGACCCAGTACTTC. The chain links TRBV28 to TRBJ2-5; weak D call: TRBD1 (6 bases). With 1 base removed from V and 5 bases from J, the gap between germline ends came to 14 bases. CDR3 length: 15 amino acids. Germline V gene data show CDR1 as MDHEN and CDR2 as SYDVKM. Complete variable domain (other parts from reference TRBV28 and TRBJ2-5): DVKVTQSSRYLVKRTGEKVFLECVQDMDHENMFWYRQDPGLGLRLIYFSYDVKMKEKGDIPEGYSVSREKKERFSLILESASTNQTSMYLCASSLYRDRAETQYFGPGTRLLVL.

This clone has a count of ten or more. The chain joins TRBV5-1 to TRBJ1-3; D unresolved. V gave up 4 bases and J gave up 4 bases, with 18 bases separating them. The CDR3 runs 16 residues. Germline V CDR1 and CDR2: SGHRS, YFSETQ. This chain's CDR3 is CASSRAGPAEGNTIYF. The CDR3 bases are TGCGCCAGCAGCCGAGCCGGGCCAGCGGAGGGAAACACCATATATTTT.

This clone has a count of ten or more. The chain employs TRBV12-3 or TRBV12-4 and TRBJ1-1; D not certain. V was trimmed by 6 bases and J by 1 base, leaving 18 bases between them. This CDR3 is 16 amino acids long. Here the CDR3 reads CASSPYVGRTNTEAFF. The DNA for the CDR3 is TGTGCCAGCAGCCCGTACGTTGGGAGAACGAACACTGAAGCTTTCTTT.

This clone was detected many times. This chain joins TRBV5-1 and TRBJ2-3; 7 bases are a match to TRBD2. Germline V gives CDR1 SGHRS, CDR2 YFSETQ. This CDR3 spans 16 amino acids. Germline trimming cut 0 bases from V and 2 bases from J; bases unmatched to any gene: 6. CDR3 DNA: TGCGCCAGCAGCTTGGGTGGGCTAGCGGACACAGATACGCAGTATTTT. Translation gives CASSLGGLADTDTQYF.

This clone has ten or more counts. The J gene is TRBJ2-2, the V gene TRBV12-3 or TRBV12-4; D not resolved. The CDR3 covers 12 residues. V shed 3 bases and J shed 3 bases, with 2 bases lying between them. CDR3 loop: CASSFDTGELFF. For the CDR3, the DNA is TGTGCCAGCAGTTTCGACACCGGGGAGCTGTTTTTT.

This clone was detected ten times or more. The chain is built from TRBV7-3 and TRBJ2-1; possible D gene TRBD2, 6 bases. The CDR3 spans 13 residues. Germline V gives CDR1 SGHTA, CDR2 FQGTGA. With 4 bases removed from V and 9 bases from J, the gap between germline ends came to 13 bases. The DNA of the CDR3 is TGTGCCAGCAGCTCCTCTAGCGAGGCTGAGCAGTTCTTC. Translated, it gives CASSSSSEAEQFF.

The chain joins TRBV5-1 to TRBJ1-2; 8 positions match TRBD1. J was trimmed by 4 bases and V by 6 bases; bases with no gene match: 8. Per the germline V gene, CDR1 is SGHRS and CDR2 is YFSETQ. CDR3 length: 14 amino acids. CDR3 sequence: CASNPGQARYGYTF. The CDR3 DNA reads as TGCGCCAGCAACCCGGGACAGGCCCGCTATGGCTACACCTTC.

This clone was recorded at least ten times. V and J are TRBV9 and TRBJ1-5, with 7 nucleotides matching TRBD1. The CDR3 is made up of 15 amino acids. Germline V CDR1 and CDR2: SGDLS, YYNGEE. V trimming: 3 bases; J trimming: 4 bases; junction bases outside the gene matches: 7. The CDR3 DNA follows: TGTGCCAGCAGCGCGGGCCCGACAGGGAATCAGCCCCAGCATTTT. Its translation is CASSAGPTGNQPQHF.